This TCR beta chain is from a study of blood T cell repertoires in COVID-19. V was pared by 6 bases and J by 3 bases, with 12 bases between. Per the germline V gene, CDR1 is LGHDT and CDR2 is YNNKEL (reference sequence). The CDR3 runs to 14 residues. Libraries were prepared by immunoSEQ multiplex PCR; TCRdb keeps only in-frame clonotypes and omits some of them. The sample carries some 170,000 clones, roughly 79% recorded once. Sequenced: peripheral blood. The V and J genes are TRBV3-1 (or the pseudogene TRBV3-2) and TRBJ1-3; D uncertain. This TCR came from a woman aged 40 to 50 with COVID-19, enrolled during active disease. CDR3 amino acids: CASREGDFGNTIYF. The CDR3 bases are TGTGCCAGCAGGGAGGGAGACTTTGGAAACACCATATATTTT.